This T cell receptor beta chain was recorded in a study of blood T cell repertoires in COVID-19. Study-wide context: Some COVID-19 samples were acute and others convalescent; all came from the United States, Italy and Spain. The cDNA or gDNA used as material had been derived from T cells, B-cell-depleted T cells, or PBMCs.

V lost 3 bases to trimming and J lost 6 bases, with 9 bases between them. CDR1 is MNHEY, CDR2 SMNVEV, per germline (reference sequence). This CDR3 has 13 residues. Methods used by the authors: From reference gene primer amplification, estimates of nucleated cell counts were derived. Assay used: immunoSEQ multiplex PCR; TCRdb lists only in-frame clones, some missing. V, J and clone size are those of that table, while D and trimming were read from the DNA. This table holds around 470,000 clones, 89% found once. The rearrangement uses TRBV27 and TRBJ2-1; D is undetermined. This receptor was obtained from a man in his late teens or twenties with COVID-19, enrolled during active disease. Material: peripheral blood. The CDR3 coding sequence is TGTGCCAGCAGTTTGCTCCACGGCAATGAGCAGTTCTTC. Translated, it gives CASSLLHGNEQFF.